This is a list of T cell receptor beta chains from one sample in a study of T cell repertoires in cytomegalovirus infection. Using its own MiXCR run on the reads, TCRdb lists one record per CDR3 protein. There are about 490,000 distinct CDR3 sequences in the sample; 26% occur only once, and roughly 13% lies in the top ten. Sequenced sample: PBMCs. All receptors come from a human donor in good health (CMV status not recorded). Some clones in this sample may be carry-over from other donors' samples. Each CDR3 is given with its conserved first and last residue. D genes are given only for firm matches. Clone size is given for some rows only: seen once, a few or many times, or a class if the clone is expanded.

J	D	size	V	CDR3	DNA
TRBJ2-1	TRBD1	few	TRBV7-6	CASSLRDRVDEQFF	TGTGCCAGCAGCCTCCGGGACAGGGTGGATGAGCAGTTCTTC
TRBJ1-2	NA	NA	TRBV4-1	CASSQPAKQGAKGYTF	TGCGCCAGCAGCCAGCCGGCTAAACAAGGGGCTAAGGGCTACACCTTC
TRBJ2-7	NA	few	TRBV14	CASSPRALGHEQYF	TGTGCCAGCAGCCCCCGGGCTTTAGGTCACGAGCAGTACTTC
TRBJ2-5	NA	NA	TRBV20-1	CSAVTRIAETQYF	TGCAGTGCGGTAACCAGGATAGCAGAGACCCAGTACTTC
TRBJ2-1	TRBD1	NA	TRBV30	CAWSTYGQASSYNEQFF	TGTGCCTGGAGTACCTATGGACAGGCAAGCTCCTACAATGAGCAGTTCTTC
TRBJ1-5	NA	once	TRBV12-3/TRBV12-4	CTSSFGTGRQPQHF	TGTACCAGCAGTTTCGGCACAGGCCGTCAGCCCCAGCATTTT
TRBJ2-1	TRBD2	few	TRBV12-3/TRBV12-4	CASRISGRASNEQFF	TGTGCCAGCAGGATAAGCGGGAGGGCCTCGAATGAGCAGTTCTTC
TRBJ2-5	TRBD1	few	TRBV12-3/TRBV12-4	CASSHQGVWRETQYF	TGTGCCAGCAGTCACCAGGGGGTCTGGCGAGAGACCCAGTACTTC
TRBJ2-5	NA	NA	TRBV20-1	CSARGARGETQYF	TGCAGTGCTAGAGGCGCCCGGGGAGAGACCCAGTACTTC
TRBJ2-3	NA	many	TRBV7-8	CASSTPGSSTDTQYF	TGTGCCAGCAGCACTCCGGGCTCATCCACAGATACGCAGTATTTT
TRBJ2-3	TRBD1	few	TRBV5-4	CASSPGQGRDTQYF	TGTGCCAGCAGCCCGGGACAGGGAAGAGATACGCAGTATTTT
TRBJ1-5	NA	few	TRBV28	CASSTPTGLAGNQPQHF	TGTGCCAGCAGCACACCCACGGGACTAGCTGGCAATCAGCCCCAGCATTTT
TRBJ2-3	TRBD2	many	TRBV7-2	CASSLRLAGSTDTQYF	TGTGCCAGCAGCTTAAGGCTAGCGGGGTCCACAGATACGCAGTATTTT
TRBJ2-4	NA	NA	TRBV11-3	CASSHDSLGNIQYF	TGTGCCAGCAGCCACGACAGCTTGGGGAACATTCAGTACTTC
TRBJ2-1	TRBD2	NA	TRBV5-1	CASRGGLAESREQFF	TGCGCCAGCAGGGGAGGACTAGCGGAATCAAGAGAGCAGTTCTTC
TRBJ1-2	NA	NA	TRBV11-2	CASSLVGQIDYGYTF	TGTGCCAGCAGCTTAGTTGGACAGATTGACTATGGCTACACCTTC
TRBJ2-1	TRBD1	few	TRBV11-3	CASSSRTGGYGDEQFF	TGTGCCAGCAGCTCCCGGACAGGGGGTTACGGCGATGAGCAGTTCTTC
TRBJ2-4	NA	few	TRBV7-8	CASSLGLVDRFIDIQYF	TGTGCCAGCAGCTTAGGGCTAGTTGACAGGTTTATTGACATTCAGTACTTC
TRBJ2-2	TRBD2	many	TRBV6-1	CASTPLAGVGGTGELFF	TGTGCCAGCACCCCACTAGCGGGAGTTGGTGGCACCGGGGAGCTGTTTTTT
TRBJ1-2	NA	few	TRBV24-1	CATSGLGSGGYTF	TGTGCCACCTCCGGGTTGGGATCGGGTGGCTACACCTTC
TRBJ2-6	TRBD1	few	TRBV6-2/TRBV6-3	CASSQDRGWVSGANVLTF	TGTGCCAGCAGCCAGGACAGGGGGTGGGTCTCTGGGGCCAACGTCCTGACTTTC
TRBJ1-2	NA	NA	TRBV28	CASSLRGFVYGYTF	TGTGCCAGCAGTTTACGGGGGTTCGTCTATGGCTACACCTTC
TRBJ2-2	NA	many	TRBV7-6	CASRKLAGNTGELFF	TGTGCCAGCAGGAAATTGGCGGGGAACACCGGGGAGCTGTTTTTT
TRBJ2-1	TRBD2	once	TRBV11-2	CASQREGNEQFF	TGTGCCAGCCAGCGGGAGGGGAATGAGCAGTTCTTC
TRBJ2-5	NA	NA	TRBV11-2	CASSEIPETQYF	TGTGCCAGCAGCGAGATCCCGGAGACCCAGTACTTC
TRBJ2-2	TRBD2	NA	TRBV5-1	CASRHTSGGMNTGELFF	TGCGCCAGCCGACATACTAGCGGGGGAATGAACACCGGGGAGCTGTTTTTT
TRBJ1-2	NA	NA	TRBV6-6	CASSRGREFTF	TGTGCCAGCAGTAGGGGTCGGGAGTTCACCTTC
TRBJ1-4	NA	few	TRBV20-1	CSARDYSGPNEKLFF	TGCAGTGCTAGAGATTATTCAGGACCTAATGAAAAACTGTTTTTT
TRBJ2-1	TRBD2	many	TRBV7-6	CASSLGVAGGNEQFF	TGTGCCAGCAGCTTAGGGGTAGCGGGAGGCAATGAGCAGTTCTTC
TRBJ2-7	NA	few	TRBV28	CASSPIDLSYEQYF	TGTGCCAGCAGCCCGATAGACCTCTCCTACGAGCAGTACTTC
TRBJ2-2	NA	NA	TRBV2	CASWGQDTGELFF	TGTGCCAGCTGGGGGCAGGACACCGGGGAGCTGTTTTTT
TRBJ1-3	NA	NA	TRBV30	CAWNRDLGSGNTIYF	TGTGCCTGGAACAGGGACCTAGGCTCTGGAAACACCATATATTTT
TRBJ2-5	NA	few	TRBV3-1	CASSPGAGVRETQYF	TGTGCCAGCAGTCCAGGGGCAGGGGTTCGTGAGACCCAGTACTTC
TRBJ2-2	TRBD1	once	TRBV5-1	CASRLSGQGTQVELFF	TGCGCCAGCCGCTTGTCAGGACAGGGGACACAGGTTGAGCTGTTTTTT
TRBJ2-3	NA	few	TRBV11-2	CASSLDSGGPTDTQYF	TGTGCCAGCAGCTTAGATAGCGGAGGACCCACAGATACGCAGTATTTT
TRBJ1-5	TRBD1	NA	TRBV6-2/TRBV6-3	CASNLRDSFYSNQPQHF	TGTGCCAGCAACCTCCGGGACAGTTTTTATAGCAATCAGCCCCAGCATTTT
TRBJ1-5	NA	many	TRBV7-2	CASSLERQSNQPQHF	TGTGCCAGCAGCTTGGAGCGGCAAAGCAACCAGCCCCAGCATTTT
TRBJ2-7	NA	NA	TRBV5-1	CASSFGQRSYEQYF	TGCGCCAGCAGCTTCGGACAGCGCAGCTACGAGCAGTACTTC
TRBJ1-3	NA	once	TRBV20-1	CSARDGRGTSGNTIYF	TGCAGTGCTAGAGATGGTAGGGGGACCTCTGGAAACACCATATATTTT
TRBJ2-5	TRBD2	NA	TRBV29-1	CSVGLAGSYQETQYF	TGCAGCGTGGGACTAGCGGGATCGTACCAAGAGACCCAGTACTTC
TRBJ1-2	NA	many	TRBV7-2	CASSFLTGGGYGYTF	TGTGCCAGCAGCTTTCTTACGGGGGGCGGCTATGGCTACACCTTC
TRBJ2-1	TRBD2	once	TRBV24-1	CATSDRLAGAYNEQFF	TGTGCCACCAGTGATCGACTAGCGGGAGCTTACAATGAGCAGTTCTTC
TRBJ2-5	TRBD1	many	TRBV7-3	CASSKTGGGETQYF	TGTGCCAGCAGCAAGACAGGGGGAGGAGAGACCCAGTACTTC
TRBJ2-2	NA	few	TRBV6-2/TRBV6-3	CASSRHYKATGELFF	TGTGCCAGCAGTCGACACTATAAGGCCACCGGGGAGCTGTTTTTT
TRBJ2-1	TRBD2	few	TRBV12-3/TRBV12-4	CASRPSGRAYLEQFF	TGTGCCAGCAGACCCAGCGGGAGGGCCTATCTTGAGCAGTTCTTC
TRBJ1-5	NA	NA	TRBV12-3/TRBV12-4	CASSQGGEWQPQHF	TGTGCCAGCAGCCAAGGGGGGGAGTGGCAGCCCCAGCATTTT
TRBJ2-1	NA	few	TRBV29-1	CSVEPSGIYNEQFF	TGCAGCGTTGAACCCAGCGGTATCTACAATGAGCAGTTCTTC
TRBJ2-1	NA	NA	TRBV15	CATSRDRPSSYNEQFF	TGTGCCACCAGCAGAGATCGCCCGAGCTCCTACAATGAGCAGTTCTTC
TRBJ2-2	NA	many	TRBV12-3/TRBV12-4	CASSLNMGGTGELFF	TGTGCCAGCAGTTTAAATATGGGAGGTACCGGGGAGCTGTTTTTT
TRBJ2-3	NA	NA	TRBV12-3/TRBV12-4	CASSFTGFTDTQYF	TGTGCCAGCAGTTTCACAGGGTTCACAGATACGCAGTATTTT
TRBJ2-1	NA	few	TRBV7-9	CASSPGPDEQFF	TGTGCCAGCAGCCCCGGGCCCGATGAGCAGTTCTTC
TRBJ2-1	NA	many	TRBV7-2	CASSLIREMLQGGGRFPNNEQFF	TGTGCCAGCAGCTTAATAAGAGAGATGCTACAGGGTGGGGGGAGATTCCCGAACAATGAGCAGTTCTTC
TRBJ2-7	TRBD1	few	TRBV27	CASSLLGTDKEQYF	TGTGCCAGCAGTTTATTAGGGACAGATAAGGAGCAGTACTTC